This T cell receptor (beta chain) is from a study of T cells in women clearing cervical HPV infection. Background on the study: Case blood was drawn a median about 150 days after lesion detection.

Regarding the study as a whole: TRBV6-7 relative abundance averaged about 0.1% in cases and 0.15% to 0.2% in controls.

The protocol was immunoSEQ multiplex PCR, while the TCRdb copy is restricted to in-frame clones and leaves out a portion. The table lists around 15,000 clones. Dot-blot hybridization genotyped cervical HPV amplified with MY09/MY11 PCR. With regard to this clone: The antigen remains unidentified. An end of the junction differs from the germline gene, which may be a read error. The read gets to within 3 residues of the CDR3 end, and the germline J gene fills in the rest.

CDR3 length: 13 residues. Germline V lookup: CDR1 LGHNA, CDR2 YNFKEQ. The rearrangement joins TRBV4-2 to TRBJ2-5, with TRBD1 as a possible D gene (6 bases). The receptor comes from a woman aged 18 to 75 with a cervical HPV16 infection that either progressed to CIN3+ or cleared (not recorded which). The sequenced material came from blood buffy coat. CDR3 in amino acids: CASARQVQETQYF. CDR3 bases read: TGCGCCAGCGCCAGACAGGTTCAAGAGACC.